This T cell receptor beta chain was sequenced during a study of graft-versus-host responses after intestinal transplantation. Sequenced by immunoSEQ multiplex PCR; TCRdb stores in-frame clones only, minus some. The table has approximately 94,000 clones, about 90% seen once. V was pared by 7 bases and J by 2 bases, with 15 bases between. Germline CDR1 SNHLY, CDR2 FYNNEI. The CDR3 consists of 15 residues. Concerning this clone: Its antigen is currently unknown.

The source of this sequence is a human donor who was the organ donor for an intestinal transplant. The sample was unstimulated CD4+ T cells sorted from spleen or lymph node cells, taken before transplant. This chain joins TRBV2 and TRBJ1-5, with D perhaps matching TRBD1 (5 bases). The CDR3 DNA reads as TGTGCCAGCACCCCGGACACTTCGGGCAATCAGCCCCAGCATTTT. The encoded protein is CASTPDTSGNQPQHF.